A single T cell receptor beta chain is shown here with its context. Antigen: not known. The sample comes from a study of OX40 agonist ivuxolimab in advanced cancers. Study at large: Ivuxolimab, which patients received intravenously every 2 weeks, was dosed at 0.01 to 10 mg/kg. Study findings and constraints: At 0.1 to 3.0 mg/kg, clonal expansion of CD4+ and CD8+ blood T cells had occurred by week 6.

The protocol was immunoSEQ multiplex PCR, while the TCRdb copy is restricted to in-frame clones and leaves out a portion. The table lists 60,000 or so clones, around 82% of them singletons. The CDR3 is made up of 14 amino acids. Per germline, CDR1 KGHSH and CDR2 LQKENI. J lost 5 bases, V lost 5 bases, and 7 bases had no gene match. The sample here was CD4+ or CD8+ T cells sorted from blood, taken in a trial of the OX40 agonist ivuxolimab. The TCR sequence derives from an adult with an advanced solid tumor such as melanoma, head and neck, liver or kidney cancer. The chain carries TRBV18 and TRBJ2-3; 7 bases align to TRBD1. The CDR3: CASSSIRDRDTQYF. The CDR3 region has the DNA TGTGCCAGCTCATCGATCCGGGACAGAGATACGCAGTATTTT.